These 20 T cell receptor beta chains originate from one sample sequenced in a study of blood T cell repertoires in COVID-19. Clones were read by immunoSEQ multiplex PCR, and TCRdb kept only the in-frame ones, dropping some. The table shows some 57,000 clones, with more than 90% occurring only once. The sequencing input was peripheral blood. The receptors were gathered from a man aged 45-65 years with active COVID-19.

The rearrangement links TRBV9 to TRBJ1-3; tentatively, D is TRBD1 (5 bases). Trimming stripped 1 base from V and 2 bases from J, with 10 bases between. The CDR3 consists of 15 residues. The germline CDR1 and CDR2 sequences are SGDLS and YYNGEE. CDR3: CASSVTWTTGNTIYF. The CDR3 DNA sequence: TGTGCCAGCAGCGTAACGTGGACAACTGGAAACACCATATATTTT. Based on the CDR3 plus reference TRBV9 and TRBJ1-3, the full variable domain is DSGVTQTPKHLITATGQRVTLRCSPRSGDLSVYWYQQSLDQGLQFLIQYYNGEERAKGNILERFSAQQFPDLHSELNLSSLELGDSALYFCASSVTWTTGNTIYFGEGSWLTVV.

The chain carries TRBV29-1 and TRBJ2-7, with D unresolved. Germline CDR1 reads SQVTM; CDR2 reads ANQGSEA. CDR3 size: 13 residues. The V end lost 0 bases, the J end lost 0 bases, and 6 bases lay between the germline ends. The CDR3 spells CSVEDASSYEQYF. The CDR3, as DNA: TGCAGCGTTGAAGATGCCAGCTCCTACGAGCAGTACTTC.

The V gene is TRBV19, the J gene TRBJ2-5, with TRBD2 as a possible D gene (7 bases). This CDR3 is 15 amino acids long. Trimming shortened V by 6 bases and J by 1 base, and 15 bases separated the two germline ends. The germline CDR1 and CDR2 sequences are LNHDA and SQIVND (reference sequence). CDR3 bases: TGTGCCAGTAGGCGGGGGCTATCGTCCCAAGAGACCCAGTACTTC. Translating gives CASRRGLSSQETQYF.

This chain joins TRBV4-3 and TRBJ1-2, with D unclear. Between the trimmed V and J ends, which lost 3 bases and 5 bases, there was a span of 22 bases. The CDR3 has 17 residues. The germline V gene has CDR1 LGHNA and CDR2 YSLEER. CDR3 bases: TGCGCCAGCAGCCACCCAGACTCCCTCGGGATCCCATATGGCTACACCTTC. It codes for CASSHPDSLGIPYGYTF.

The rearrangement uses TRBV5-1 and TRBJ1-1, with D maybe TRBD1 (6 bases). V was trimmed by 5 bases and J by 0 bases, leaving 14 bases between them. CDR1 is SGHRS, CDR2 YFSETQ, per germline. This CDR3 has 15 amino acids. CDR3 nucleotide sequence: TGCGCCAGCAGACCGAACCGACAGGTGAACACTGAAGCTTTCTTT. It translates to CASRPNRQVNTEAFF.

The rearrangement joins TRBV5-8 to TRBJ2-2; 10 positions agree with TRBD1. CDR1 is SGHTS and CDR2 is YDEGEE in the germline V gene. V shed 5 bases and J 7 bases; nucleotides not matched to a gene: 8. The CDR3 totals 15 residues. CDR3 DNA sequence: TGTGCCAGCAGGCTACCGGGACAGGGGAACGGGGAGCTGTTTTTT. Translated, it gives CASRLPGQGNGELFF.

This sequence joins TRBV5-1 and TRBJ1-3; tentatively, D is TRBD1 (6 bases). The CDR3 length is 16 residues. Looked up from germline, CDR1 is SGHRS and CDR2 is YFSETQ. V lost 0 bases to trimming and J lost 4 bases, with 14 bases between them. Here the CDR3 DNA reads TGCGCCAGCAGCTTGGGAACAGGGACACCCGGAAACACCATATATTTT. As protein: CASSLGTGTPGNTIYF.

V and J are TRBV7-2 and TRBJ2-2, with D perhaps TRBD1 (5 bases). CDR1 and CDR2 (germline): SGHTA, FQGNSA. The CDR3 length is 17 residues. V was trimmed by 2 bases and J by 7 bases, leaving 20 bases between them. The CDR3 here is CASSLSDPAGLGGELFF. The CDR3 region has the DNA TGTGCCAGCAGCTTATCGGATCCCGCAGGGCTTGGCGGGGAGCTGTTTTTT. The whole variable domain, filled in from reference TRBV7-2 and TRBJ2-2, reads GAGVSQSPSNKVTEKGKDVELRCDPISGHTALYWYRQSLGQGLEFLIYFQGNSAPDKSGLPSDRFSAERTGGSVSTLTIQRTQQEDSAVYLCASSLSDPAGLGGELFFGEGSRLTVL.

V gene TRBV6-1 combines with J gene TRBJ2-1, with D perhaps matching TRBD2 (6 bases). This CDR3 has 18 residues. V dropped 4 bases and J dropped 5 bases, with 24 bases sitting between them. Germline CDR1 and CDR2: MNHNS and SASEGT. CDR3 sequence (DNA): TGTGCCAGCAGTGTTCACTTGGGAATGGGGACTTTCAACAATGAGCAGTTCTTC. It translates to CASSVHLGMGTFNNEQFF.

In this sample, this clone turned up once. The CDR3 DNA follows: TGTGCCAGCTCGGGGACAGGGCTGGCTTTCTTT. Translated: CASSGTGLAFF. The chain couples TRBV18 to TRBJ1-1; TRBD1 agrees at 9 bases. J lost 11 bases, V lost 6 bases, and 4 bases had no gene match. This CDR3 is built from 11 residues. The germline V gene encodes CDR1 KGHSH and CDR2 LQKENI. The full variable domain, rest sourced from reference TRBV18 and TRBJ1-1, is NAGVMQNPRHLVRRRGQEARLRCSPMKGHSHVYWYRQLPEEGLKFMVYLQKENIIDESGMPKERFSAEFPKEGPSILRIQQVVRGDSAAYFCASSGTGLAFFGQGTRLTVV.

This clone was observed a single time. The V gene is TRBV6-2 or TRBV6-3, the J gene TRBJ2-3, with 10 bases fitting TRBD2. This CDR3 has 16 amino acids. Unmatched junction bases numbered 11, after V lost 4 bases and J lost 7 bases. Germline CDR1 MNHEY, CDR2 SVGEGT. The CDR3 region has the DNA TGTGCCAGCAGTTCCAAGCGGGAGGGCCGGTGGTATACGCAGTATTTT. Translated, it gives CASSSKREGRWYTQYF.

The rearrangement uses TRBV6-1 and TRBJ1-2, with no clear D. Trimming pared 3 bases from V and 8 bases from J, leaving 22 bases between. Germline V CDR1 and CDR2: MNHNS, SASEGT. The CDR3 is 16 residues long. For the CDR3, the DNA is TGTGCCAGCAGTGATCCACCGAGGGCTGCGTTTCGGGGCTACACCTTC. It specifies CASSDPPRAAFRGYTF.

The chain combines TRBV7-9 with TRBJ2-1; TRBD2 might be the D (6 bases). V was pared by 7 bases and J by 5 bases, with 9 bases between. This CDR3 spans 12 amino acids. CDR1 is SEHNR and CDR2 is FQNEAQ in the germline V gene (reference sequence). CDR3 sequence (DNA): TGTGCCAGCATCGGAGGGAACAATGAGCAGTTCTTC. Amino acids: CASIGGNNEQFF.

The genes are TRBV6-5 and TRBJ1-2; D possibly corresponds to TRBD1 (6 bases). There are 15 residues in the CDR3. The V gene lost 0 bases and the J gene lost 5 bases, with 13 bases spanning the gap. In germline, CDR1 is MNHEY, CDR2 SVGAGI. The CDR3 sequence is CASSYSRGGGYGYTF. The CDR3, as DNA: TGTGCCAGCAGTTACTCTCGGGGAGGGGGTTATGGCTACACCTTC.

The CDR3 is CASSFPGDSTPLHF. DNA for the CDR3: TGTGCCAGCAGCTTTCCCGGCGACTCGACACCCCTCCACTTT. The chain uses TRBV5-5 and TRBJ1-6; D gene unclear. The CDR3 has 14 amino acids. Between the trimmed V and J ends, which lost 2 bases and 11 bases, there was a span of 14 bases. The germline V gene has CDR1 SGHKS and CDR2 YYEKEE (reference sequence).

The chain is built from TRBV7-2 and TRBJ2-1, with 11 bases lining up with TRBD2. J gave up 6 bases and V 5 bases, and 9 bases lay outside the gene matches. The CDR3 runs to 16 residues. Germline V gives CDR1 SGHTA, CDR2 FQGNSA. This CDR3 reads CASSPTTSGAFNEQFF. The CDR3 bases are TGTGCCAGCAGCCCGACGACTAGCGGGGCCTTCAATGAGCAGTTCTTC.

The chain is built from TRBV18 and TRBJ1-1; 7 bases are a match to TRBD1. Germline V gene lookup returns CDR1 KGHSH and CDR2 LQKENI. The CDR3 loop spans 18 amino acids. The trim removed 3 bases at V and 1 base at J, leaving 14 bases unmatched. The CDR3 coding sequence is TGTGCCAGCTCACCGACCAGACAGGGACCGAATCAGAACACTGAAGCTTTCTTT. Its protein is CASSPTRQGPNQNTEAFF.

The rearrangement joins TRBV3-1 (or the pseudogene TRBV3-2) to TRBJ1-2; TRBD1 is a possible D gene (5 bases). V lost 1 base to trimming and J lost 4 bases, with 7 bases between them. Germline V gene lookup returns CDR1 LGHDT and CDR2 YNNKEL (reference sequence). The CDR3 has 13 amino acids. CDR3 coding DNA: TGTGCCAGCAGCCAAGTCGGGGGCTATGGCTACACCTTC. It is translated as CASSQVGGYGYTF.

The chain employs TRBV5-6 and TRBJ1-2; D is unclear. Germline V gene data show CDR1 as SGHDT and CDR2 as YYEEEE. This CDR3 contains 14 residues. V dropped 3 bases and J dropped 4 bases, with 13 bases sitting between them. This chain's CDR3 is CASSSEGSRYGYTF. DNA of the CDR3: TGTGCCAGCAGCTCTGAAGGGAGTCGCTATGGCTACACCTTC.

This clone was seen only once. CDR3 amino acids: CASSLGRLADNEQFF. In DNA form, the CDR3 reads TGCGCCAGCAGCTTGGGAAGACTAGCGGACAATGAGCAGTTCTTC. The V gene is TRBV5-1, the J gene TRBJ2-1; 9 bases agree with TRBD2. V dropped 0 bases and J dropped 5; count of bases not matched to a gene: 3. The length of the CDR3 is 15 residues. Germline-derived CDR1 and CDR2 are SGHRS and YFSETQ. Full variable domain (missing parts from reference TRBV5-1 and TRBJ2-1): KAGVTQTPRYLIKTRGQQVTLSCSPISGHRSVSWYQQTPGQGLQFLFEYFSETQRNKGNFPGRFSGRQFSNSRSEMNVSTLELGDSALYLCASSLGRLADNEQFFGPGTRLTVL.